Many counts were recorded for the clone carrying this TCR beta chain. Its specificity is unknown. Purities in excess of 95% were seen in all sorted populations. These data originate in a study of beta chain features in type 1 diabetes. The study, taken as a whole, reports: Possibly, sequencing cDNA over-represented cells that had high TCR expression levels.

V lost 4 bases, J lost 5 bases, and 5 bases stayed unmatched. CDR3 length: 14 residues. CDR1 and CDR2 (germline): LNHNV, YYDKDF (reference sequence). Expressed TCRB transcripts were sequenced because the entire RNA isolate underwent reverse transcription. Measured with immunoSEQ multiplex PCR; TCRdb has only the in-frame clones, and not every one. In the table there are roughly 250,000 clones, around 10% of which are singletons. Source material: naive CD4+ T cells from blood. This chain joins TRBV15 and TRBJ2-3; 8 bases fit TRBD1. The TCR sequence derives from a woman aged 18-29 years in good health. For the CDR3, the DNA is TGTGCCACCAGCATGGACAGGGCTGGAGATACGCAGTATTTT. Encoded protein: CATSMDRAGDTQYF.